Listed below are T cell receptor beta chains from one sample, sequenced in a study of cytomegalovirus exposure and HLA in healthy donors. The data were produced by immunoSEQ multiplex PCR, yet TCRdb's version contains in-frame clones alone and is incomplete. This table holds 130,000 to 150,000 clones, roughly 80% found once. What was sequenced was PBMCs. Source of these receptors: a woman aged 40-49 years in good health and CMV-seropositive. CDR3s include the opening cysteine and the closing phenylalanine or tryptophan.

j_gene: TRBJ1-2; v_gene: TRBV9; CDR3aa: CASSGVGGFYGYTF
j_gene: .; v_gene: TRBV6-1; CDR3aa: CASSGEWIEQYF
j_gene: TRBJ1-2; v_gene: TRBV6-5; CDR3aa: CASSYSGSSNYGYTF
j_gene: TRBJ2-3; v_gene: TRBV21-1; CDR3aa: CASTKGQGLATDTQYF
j_gene: TRBJ2-2; v_gene: TRBV9; CDR3aa: CASREGGKSTGELFF
j_gene: TRBJ1-1; v_gene: TRBV28; CDR3aa: CASRPTGPFEAFF
j_gene: TRBJ1-4; v_gene: TRBV5-1; CDR3aa: CASSPPGAHEKLFF
j_gene: TRBJ2-1; v_gene: TRBV15; CDR3aa: CATSGDTYNEQFF
j_gene: TRBJ2-3; v_gene: TRBV19; CDR3aa: CASRGAGGTDTQYF
j_gene: TRBJ1-2; v_gene: TRBV2; CDR3aa: CASRAPGTGYTF
j_gene: TRBJ1-1; v_gene: TRBV7-9; CDR3aa: CASSSNTGSTEAFF
j_gene: TRBJ2-5; v_gene: TRBV5-6; CDR3aa: CASSLAGRFGGEETQYF
j_gene: TRBJ1-1; v_gene: TRBV5-4; CDR3aa: CASSVGEVNTEAFF
j_gene: TRBJ2-1; v_gene: TRBV25-1; CDR3aa: CASSGAGHNEQFF
j_gene: TRBJ2-1; v_gene: TRBV2; CDR3aa: CASGGASYNEQFF
j_gene: TRBJ2-2; v_gene: TRBV11-2; CDR3aa: CASSPRSASFTGELFF
j_gene: TRBJ1-4; v_gene: TRBV7-7; CDR3aa: CASSLAGEGEKLFF
j_gene: TRBJ2-2; v_gene: TRBV19; CDR3aa: CASNPDRGTGELFF
j_gene: TRBJ2-2; v_gene: TRBV7-3; CDR3aa: CASSLQYTGELFF
j_gene: TRBJ2-2; v_gene: TRBV2; CDR3aa: CASRTGGVTANTGELFF
j_gene: TRBJ1-1; v_gene: TRBV2; CDR3aa: CASLPGVNTEAFF
j_gene: TRBJ1-1; v_gene: TRBV18; CDR3aa: CASSPLITGVEDTEAFF
j_gene: TRBJ2-3; v_gene: TRBV10-1; CDR3aa: CASSESGGTSTDTQYF
j_gene: TRBJ1-2; v_gene: TRBV2; CDR3aa: CASSDGPGTSYTF
j_gene: TRBJ2-7; v_gene: TRBV25-1; CDR3aa: CASTGTGNYEQYF
j_gene: TRBJ2-1; v_gene: TRBV7-9; CDR3aa: CASSSLTGVVEQFF
j_gene: TRBJ2-5; v_gene: TRBV5-4; CDR3aa: CATRLAGQQETQYF
j_gene: TRBJ1-6; v_gene: TRBV18; CDR3aa: CASSPGDRGHRSPLHF
j_gene: TRBJ2-1; v_gene: TRBV7-3; CDR3aa: CASSLNSNRGYNEQFF
j_gene: TRBJ2-2; v_gene: TRBV5-4; CDR3aa: CASSSVQGSTGELFF
j_gene: TRBJ2-3; v_gene: TRBV7-2; CDR3aa: CASSFKTRWDTQYF
j_gene: TRBJ2-7; v_gene: TRBV11-2; CDR3aa: CASSLAPQGTYEQYF
j_gene: TRBJ2-2; v_gene: TRBV7-2; CDR3aa: CASSLDPGTPNTGELFF
j_gene: TRBJ1-4; v_gene: TRBV4-1; CDR3aa: CATKSAGTNEKLFF
j_gene: .; v_gene: TRBV12-2; CDR3aa: CASRLAKGDLRDEQYF
j_gene: TRBJ1-5; v_gene: TRBV6-6; CDR3aa: CASSSSDQPQHF
j_gene: TRBJ2-7; v_gene: TRBV6-1; CDR3aa: CASRWDFSSYEQYF
j_gene: TRBJ1-2; v_gene: TRBV25-1; CDR3aa: CASSELKENYGYTF
j_gene: TRBJ1-1; v_gene: TRBV19; CDR3aa: CATSGGKAFF
j_gene: TRBJ2-2; v_gene: TRBV7-2; CDR3aa: CASSPTSGGASGELFF
j_gene: TRBJ2-3; v_gene: TRBV15; CDR3aa: CATSRGGGGLTDTQYF
j_gene: TRBJ1-3; v_gene: TRBV7-2; CDR3aa: CASSLWGGGTGNTIYF
j_gene: TRBJ2-3; v_gene: TRBV18; CDR3aa: CASSLSGLSSVTDTQYF
j_gene: TRBJ1-5; v_gene: TRBV4-1; CDR3aa: CASSQGRGSNQPQHF
j_gene: TRBJ2-3; v_gene: TRBV2; CDR3aa: CASSEGTGRVDTQYF
j_gene: TRBJ2-1; v_gene: TRBV7-9; CDR3aa: CARGAGGTDEQFF
j_gene: TRBJ1-1; v_gene: TRBV29-1; CDR3aa: CSVERQMNTEAFF
j_gene: TRBJ1-5; v_gene: TRBV19; CDR3aa: CASSIRQLQPQHF
j_gene: TRBJ1-4; v_gene: TRBV10-3; CDR3aa: CAISDKTGVNEKLFF
j_gene: TRBJ1-6; v_gene: TRBV6-1; CDR3aa: CASSLDRGAYPLHF
j_gene: TRBJ2-7; v_gene: TRBV30; CDR3aa: CAWSRNRGPPTYEQYF
j_gene: TRBJ2-3; v_gene: TRBV10-3; CDR3aa: CATGTRGVAGTDTQYF
j_gene: TRBJ2-4; v_gene: TRBV6-1; CDR3aa: CASRADWKNIQYF
j_gene: TRBJ2-5; v_gene: TRBV9; CDR3aa: CASSVVGSFQETQYF
j_gene: TRBJ2-2; v_gene: TRBV19; CDR3aa: CASSILAGNGELFF
j_gene: TRBJ2-5; v_gene: TRBV2; CDR3aa: CASRARGGGTQYF